This T cell receptor beta chain was sequenced during a study of blood T cell repertoires in COVID-19. Study summary: Some COVID-19 samples were acute and others convalescent; all came from the United States, Italy and Spain. PBMCs, B-cell-depleted T cells, or T cells were the source of the cDNA or gDNA that made up the material.

Original methodology: Counts of nucleated cells, estimated from reference gene primer amplification, were obtained. Only in-frame clones appear in the TCRdb table, and some are missing; sequencing was by immunoSEQ multiplex PCR. That table furnishes V, J and clone size, whereas the DNA furnished D and trimming. The table has 370,000 or so clones, more than 65% seen once; the top ten hold about 1%. Germline V gives CDR1 MDHEN, CDR2 SYDVKM. The ends were cut back, 8 bases at V and 8 bases at J, with 12 bases in the middle. The CDR3 extends over 11 amino acids. The V gene is TRBV28, the J gene TRBJ1-1; D is unclear. The sequencing sample was made of peripheral blood. The clonotype was recovered from a human donor with acute or convalescent COVID-19. The donor label of this sample is uncertain. The CDR3 loop is CASSPGREAFF. The CDR3 DNA sequence: TGTGCCAGCTCCCCGGGGAGGGAAGCTTTCTTT.